The 8 T cell receptor beta chains below all came from one sample that was sequenced in a study of blood T cell repertoires in COVID-19. Here immunoSEQ multiplex PCR was the method, and the copy in TCRdb shows in-frame clones only, minus some. The table lists approximately 180,000 clones, 90% of them singletons. Sample: peripheral blood. These receptors were obtained from a man between 50 and 59 years old with acute or convalescent COVID-19.

In nucleotides, the CDR3 is TGTGCCAGCAGCTTAGGACAGGGACAGGGCAATCAGCCCCAGCATTTT. Its protein is CASSLGQGQGNQPQHF. The chain has TRBV7-8 and TRBJ1-5; TRBD1 matches 8 bases. The germline CDR1 and CDR2 sequences are SGHVS and FQNEAQ. The CDR3 is made up of 16 amino acids. Germline trimming cut 1 base from V and 2 bases from J; bases unmatched to any gene: 4.

This clone is a singleton in its sample. The J gene is TRBJ1-6, the V gene TRBV9; 9 positions agree with TRBD1. J gave up 8 bases and V 4 bases, and 7 bases lay outside the gene matches. The germline V gene has CDR1 SGDLS and CDR2 YYNGEE. This CDR3 is 15 amino acids long. CDR3 DNA sequence: TGTGCCAGCAGCATAACCGGGACAGGGTATTCACCCCTCCACTTT. Encoded protein: CASSITGTGYSPLHF.

The chain is built from TRBV4-3 and TRBJ2-3, with D possibly matching TRBD1 (5 bases). The CDR3 is 15 residues long. Per germline, CDR1 LGHNA and CDR2 YSLEER. V lost 0 bases and J lost 5, with 12 bases in between. For the CDR3, the DNA is TGCGCCAGCAGCCAAGATTGGACCCAGGGAGATACGCAGTATTTT. Translating it yields CASSQDWTQGDTQYF.

This clone was found once. This rearrangement joins TRBV7-9 to TRBJ2-1; 14 bases line up with TRBD2. This CDR3 spans 14 amino acids. CDR1 is SEHNR and CDR2 is FQNEAQ in the germline V gene (reference sequence). Trimming took 5 bases from V and 10 from J; bases not matched to a gene: 4. The CDR3 nucleotides are TGTGCCAGCAGCCCGGGACTAGCGGGAGTCGAGCAGTTCTTC. It specifies CASSPGLAGVEQFF.

V usage is TRBV15 and J usage is TRBJ1-6, with 7 positions matching TRBD1. With 8 bases clipped from V and 9 bases from J, the junction kept 10 bases outside the gene matches. The germline V gene has CDR1 LNHNV and CDR2 YYDKDF (reference sequence). This CDR3 comprises 14 residues. CDR3 sequence: CATRDRESASPLHF. The CDR3 region has the DNA TGTGCCACCCGTGACAGGGAATCGGCTTCACCCCTCCACTTT. Looking up the rest from reference TRBV15 and TRBJ1-6 gives the full variable domain: DAMVIQNPRYQVTQFGKPVTLSCSQTLNHNVMYWYQQKSSQAPKLLFHYYDKDFNNEADTPDNFQSRRPNTSFCFLDIRSPGLGDTAMYLCATRDRESASPLHFGNGTRLTVT.

This clone showed up just once. The chain couples TRBV7-9 to TRBJ2-7; 9 bases match TRBD1. With 5 bases clipped from V and 3 bases from J, the junction kept 5 bases outside the gene matches. The CDR3 contains 14 residues. Per germline, CDR1 SEHNR and CDR2 FQNEAQ (reference sequence). CDR3 DNA: TGTGCCAGCAGCCCCGGGACAGGGCGCTACGAGCAGTACTTC. Its translation: CASSPGTGRYEQYF.

This clone was observed a single time. CDR3 region: CATVWDTYEQYF. The CDR3 DNA reads TGTGCGACGGTCTGGGACACTTACGAGCAGTACTTC. The rearrangement links TRBV6-5 to TRBJ2-7; possibly TRBD1 for D (6 bases). Germline V gene lookup returns CDR1 MNHEY and CDR2 SVGAGI. The CDR3 loop spans 12 amino acids.

The chain is built from TRBV4-2 and TRBJ2-7; perhaps TRBD2 as D (5 bases). The V gene lost 0 bases and the J gene lost 4 bases, with 13 bases spanning the gap. CDR1 and CDR2 from the germline V gene are LGHNA and YNFKEQ. The CDR3 is made up of 15 amino acids. The CDR3 loop is CASSQEGGFVYEQYF. CDR3 in DNA: TGTGCCAGCAGCCAAGAGGGCGGGTTTGTTTACGAGCAGTACTTC.